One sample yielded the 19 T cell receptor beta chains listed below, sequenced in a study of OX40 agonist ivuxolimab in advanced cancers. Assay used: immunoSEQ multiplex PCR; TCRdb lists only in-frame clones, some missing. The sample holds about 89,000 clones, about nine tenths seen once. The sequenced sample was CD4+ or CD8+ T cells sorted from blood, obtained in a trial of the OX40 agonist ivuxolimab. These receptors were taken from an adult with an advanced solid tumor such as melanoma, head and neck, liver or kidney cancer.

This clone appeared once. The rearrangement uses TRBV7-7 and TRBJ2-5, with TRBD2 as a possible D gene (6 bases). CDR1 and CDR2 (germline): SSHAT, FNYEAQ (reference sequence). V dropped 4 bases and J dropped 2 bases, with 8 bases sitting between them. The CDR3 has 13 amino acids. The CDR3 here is CASSSGLQETQYF. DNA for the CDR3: TGTGCCAGCAGCTCGGGACTGCAAGAGACCCAGTACTTC. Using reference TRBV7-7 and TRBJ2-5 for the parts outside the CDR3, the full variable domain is GAGVSQSPRYKVTKRGQDVTLRCDPISSHATLYWYQQALGQGPEFLTYFNYEAQPDKSGLPSDRFSAERPEGSISTLTIQRTEQRDSAMYRCASSSGLQETQYFGPGTRLLVL.

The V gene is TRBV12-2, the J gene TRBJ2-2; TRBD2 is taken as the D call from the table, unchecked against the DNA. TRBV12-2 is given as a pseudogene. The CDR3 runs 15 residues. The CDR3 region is CASRFRGRDTGELFF. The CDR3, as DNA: TGTGCAAGTCGCTTCCGGGGGAGGGACACCGGGGAGCTGTTTTTT.

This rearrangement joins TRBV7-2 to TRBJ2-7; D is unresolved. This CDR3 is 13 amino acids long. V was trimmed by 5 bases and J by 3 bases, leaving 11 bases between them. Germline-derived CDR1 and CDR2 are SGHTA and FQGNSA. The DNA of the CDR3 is TGTGCCAGCAGCCGCCCGTCGAACTACGAGCAGTACTTC. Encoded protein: CASSRPSNYEQYF.

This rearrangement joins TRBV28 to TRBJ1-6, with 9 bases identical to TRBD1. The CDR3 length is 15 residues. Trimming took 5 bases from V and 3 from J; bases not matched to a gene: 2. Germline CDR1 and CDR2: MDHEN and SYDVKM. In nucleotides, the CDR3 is TGTGCCAGCAGTCGGACAGGGGTCTATAATTCACCCCTCCACTTT. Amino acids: CASSRTGVYNSPLHF.

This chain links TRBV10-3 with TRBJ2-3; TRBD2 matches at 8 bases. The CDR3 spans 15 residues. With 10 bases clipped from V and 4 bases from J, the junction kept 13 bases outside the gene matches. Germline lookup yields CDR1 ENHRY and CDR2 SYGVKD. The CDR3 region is CATGEVAGTADTQYF. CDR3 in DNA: TGTGCCACGGGTGAGGTAGCGGGGACGGCAGATACGCAGTATTTT.

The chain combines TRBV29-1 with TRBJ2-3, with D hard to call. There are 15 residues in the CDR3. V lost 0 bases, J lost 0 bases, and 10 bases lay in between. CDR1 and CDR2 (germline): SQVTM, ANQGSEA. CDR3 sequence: CSVEEGQSSTDTQYF. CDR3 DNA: TGCAGCGTTGAAGAGGGCCAGTCTAGCACAGATACGCAGTATTTT.

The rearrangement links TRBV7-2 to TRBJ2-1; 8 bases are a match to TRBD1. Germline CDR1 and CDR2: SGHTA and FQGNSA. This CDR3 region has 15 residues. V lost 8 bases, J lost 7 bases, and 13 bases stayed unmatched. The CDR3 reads CASGVPGQAVNEQFF. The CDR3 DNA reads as TGTGCCAGCGGCGTCCCGGGACAGGCCGTGAATGAGCAGTTCTTC.

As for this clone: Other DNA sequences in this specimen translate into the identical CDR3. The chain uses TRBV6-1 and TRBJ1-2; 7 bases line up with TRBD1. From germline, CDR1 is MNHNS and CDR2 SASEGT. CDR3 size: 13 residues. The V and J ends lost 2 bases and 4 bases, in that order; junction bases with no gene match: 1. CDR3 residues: CASSESGGYGYTF. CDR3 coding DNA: TGTGCCAGCAGTGAATCAGGGGGCTATGGCTACACCTTC.

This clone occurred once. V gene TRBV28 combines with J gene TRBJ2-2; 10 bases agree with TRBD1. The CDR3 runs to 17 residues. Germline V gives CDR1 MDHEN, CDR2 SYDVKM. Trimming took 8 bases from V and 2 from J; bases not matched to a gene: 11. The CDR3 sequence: CASASPGQGINTGELFF. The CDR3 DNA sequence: TGTGCCAGCGCGAGTCCGGGACAGGGGATAAACACCGGGGAGCTGTTTTTT.

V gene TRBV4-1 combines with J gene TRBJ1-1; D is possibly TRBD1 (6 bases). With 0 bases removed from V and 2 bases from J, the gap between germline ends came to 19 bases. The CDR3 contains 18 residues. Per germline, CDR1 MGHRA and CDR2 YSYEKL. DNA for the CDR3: TGCGCCAGCAGCCAAGACCCACTTCGACAGGCCCGTAACACTGAAGCTTTCTTT. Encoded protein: CASSQDPLRQARNTEAFF.

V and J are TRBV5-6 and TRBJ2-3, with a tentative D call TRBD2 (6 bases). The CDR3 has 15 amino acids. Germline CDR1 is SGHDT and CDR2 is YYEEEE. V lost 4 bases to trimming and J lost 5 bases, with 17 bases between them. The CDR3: CASSRDGRGRDTQYF. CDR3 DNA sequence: TGTGCCAGCAGCCGCGACGGGAGAGGGCGAGATACGCAGTATTTT.

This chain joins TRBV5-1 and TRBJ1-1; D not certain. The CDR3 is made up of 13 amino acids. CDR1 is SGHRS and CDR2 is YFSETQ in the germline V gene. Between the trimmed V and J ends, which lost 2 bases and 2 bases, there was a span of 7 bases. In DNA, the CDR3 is TGCGCCAGCAGCTTTTCAGGAAACACTGAAGCTTTCTTT. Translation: CASSFSGNTEAFF. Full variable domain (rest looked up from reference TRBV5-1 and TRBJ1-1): KAGVTQTPRYLIKTRGQQVTLSCSPISGHRSVSWYQQTPGQGLQFLFEYFSETQRNKGNFPGRFSGRQFSNSRSEMNVSTLELGDSALYLCASSFSGNTEAFFGQGTRLTVV.

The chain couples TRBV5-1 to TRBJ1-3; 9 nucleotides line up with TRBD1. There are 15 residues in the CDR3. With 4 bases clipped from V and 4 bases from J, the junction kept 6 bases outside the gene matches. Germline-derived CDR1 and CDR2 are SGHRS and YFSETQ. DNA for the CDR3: TGCGCCAGCAGCACTACAGGGGGCGCCGGAAACACCATATATTTT. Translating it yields CASSTTGGAGNTIYF.

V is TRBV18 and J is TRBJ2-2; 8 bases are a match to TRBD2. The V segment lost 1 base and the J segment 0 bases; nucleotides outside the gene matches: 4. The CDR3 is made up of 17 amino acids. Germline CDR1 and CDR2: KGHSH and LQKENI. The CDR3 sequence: CASSPRSGSANTGELFF. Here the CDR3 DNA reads TGTGCCAGCTCACCACGGAGCGGGAGCGCGAACACCGGGGAGCTGTTTTTT.

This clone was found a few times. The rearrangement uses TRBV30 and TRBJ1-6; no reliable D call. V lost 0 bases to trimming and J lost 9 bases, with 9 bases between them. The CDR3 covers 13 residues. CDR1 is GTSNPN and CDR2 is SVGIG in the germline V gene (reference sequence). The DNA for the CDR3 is TGTGCCTGGAGTGTAGCAGGCGGTTCACCCCTCCACTTT. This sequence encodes CAWSVAGGSPLHF.

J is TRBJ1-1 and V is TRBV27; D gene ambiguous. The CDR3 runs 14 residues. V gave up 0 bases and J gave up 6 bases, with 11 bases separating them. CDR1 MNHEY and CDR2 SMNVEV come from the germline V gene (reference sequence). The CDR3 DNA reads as TGTGCCAGCAGTTTATCGCGAAATTCCCCTGAAGCTTTCTTT. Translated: CASSLSRNSPEAFF.

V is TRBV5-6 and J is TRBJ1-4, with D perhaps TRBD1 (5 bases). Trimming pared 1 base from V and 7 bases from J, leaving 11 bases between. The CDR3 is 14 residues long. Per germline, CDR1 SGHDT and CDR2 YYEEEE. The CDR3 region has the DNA TGTGCCAGCAGCTTGAGCGCAGGGACTGAAAAACTGTTTTTT. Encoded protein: CASSLSAGTEKLFF.

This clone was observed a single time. The CDR3 DNA is TGCGCCAGCAGCCAACTGCCGACTAGCGGGGGGGACAATGAGCAGTTCTTC. Protein product: CASSQLPTSGGDNEQFF. This chain uses TRBV5-1 with TRBJ2-1, with 14 bases fitting TRBD2. V lost 4 bases to trimming and J lost 5 bases; unmatched junction nucleotides: 8. The CDR3 is 17 amino acids. In germline, CDR1 is SGHRS, CDR2 YFSETQ.

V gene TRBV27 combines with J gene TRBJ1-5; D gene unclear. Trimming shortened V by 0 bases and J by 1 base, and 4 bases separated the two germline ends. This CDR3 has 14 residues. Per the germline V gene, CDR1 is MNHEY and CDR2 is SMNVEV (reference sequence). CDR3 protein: CASSLSGSNQPQHF. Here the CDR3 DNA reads TGTGCCAGCAGTTTATCCGGAAGCAATCAGCCCCAGCATTTT.